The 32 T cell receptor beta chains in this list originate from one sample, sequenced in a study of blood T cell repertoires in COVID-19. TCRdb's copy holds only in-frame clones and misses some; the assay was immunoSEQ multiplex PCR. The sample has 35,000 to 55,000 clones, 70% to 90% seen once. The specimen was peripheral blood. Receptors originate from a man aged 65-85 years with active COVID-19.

The CDR3 DNA follows: TGTGCCATCAGTGAGCCGGGGGCAGTTAGGACAGGGGATTCACCCCTCCACTTT. Translation gives CAISEPGAVRTGDSPLHF. V and J are TRBV10-3 and TRBJ1-6, with 9 bases lining up with TRBD1. The CDR3 is 18 residues long. CDR1 ENHRY and CDR2 SYGVKD come from the germline V gene. Germline trimming cut 2 bases from V and 8 bases from J; bases unmatched to any gene: 13.

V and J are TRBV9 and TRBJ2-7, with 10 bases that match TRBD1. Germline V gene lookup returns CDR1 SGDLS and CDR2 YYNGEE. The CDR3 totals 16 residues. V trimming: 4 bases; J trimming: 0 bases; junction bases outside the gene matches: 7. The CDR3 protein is CASSPGQGTVSYEQYF. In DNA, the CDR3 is TGTGCCAGCAGCCCGGGACAGGGGACAGTCTCCTACGAGCAGTACTTC.

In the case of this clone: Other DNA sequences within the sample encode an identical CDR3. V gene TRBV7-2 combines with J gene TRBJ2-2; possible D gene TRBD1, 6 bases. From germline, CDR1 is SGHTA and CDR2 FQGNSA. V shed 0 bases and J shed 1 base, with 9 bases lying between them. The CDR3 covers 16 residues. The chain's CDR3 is CASSLALTGNTGELFF. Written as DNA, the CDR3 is TGTGCCAGCAGCTTAGCACTGACAGGGAACACCGGGGAGCTGTTTTTT. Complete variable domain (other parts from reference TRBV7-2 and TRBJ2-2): GAGVSQSPSNKVTEKGKDVELRCDPISGHTALYWYRQSLGQGLEFLIYFQGNSAPDKSGLPSDRFSAERTGGSVSTLTIQRTQQEDSAVYLCASSLALTGNTGELFFGEGSRLTVL.

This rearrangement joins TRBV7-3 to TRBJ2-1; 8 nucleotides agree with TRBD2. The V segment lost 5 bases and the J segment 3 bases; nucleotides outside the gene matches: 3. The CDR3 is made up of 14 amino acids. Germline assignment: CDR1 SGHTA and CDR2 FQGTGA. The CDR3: CASSPSGGYNEQFF. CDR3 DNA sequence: TGTGCCAGCAGCCCGAGCGGGGGCTACAATGAGCAGTTCTTC.

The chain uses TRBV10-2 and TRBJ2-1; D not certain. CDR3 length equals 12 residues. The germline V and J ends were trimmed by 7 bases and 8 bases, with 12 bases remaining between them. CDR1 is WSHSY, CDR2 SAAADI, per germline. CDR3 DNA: TGCGCCAGCACATCCTGGGCATATGAGCAGTTCTTC. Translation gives CASTSWAYEQFF.

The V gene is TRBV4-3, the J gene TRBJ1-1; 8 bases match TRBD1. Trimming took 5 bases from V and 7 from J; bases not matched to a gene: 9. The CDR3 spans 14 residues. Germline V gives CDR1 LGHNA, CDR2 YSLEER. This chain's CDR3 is CASSARTGKVEAFF. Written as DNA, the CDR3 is TGCGCCAGCAGCGCAAGGACAGGGAAAGTTGAAGCTTTCTTT.

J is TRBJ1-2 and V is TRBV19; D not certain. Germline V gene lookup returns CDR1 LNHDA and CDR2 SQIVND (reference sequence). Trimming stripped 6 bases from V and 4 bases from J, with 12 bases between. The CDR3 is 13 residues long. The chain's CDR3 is CASSPDTSYGYTF. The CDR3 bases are TGTGCCAGTAGCCCTGACACCTCCTATGGCTACACCTTC.

CDR3 in amino acids: CASSFYTGTQYF. CDR3 DNA sequence: TGTGCCAGCAGTTTCTATACGGGTACGCAGTATTTT. V gene TRBV12-3 or TRBV12-4 combines with J gene TRBJ2-3, with no clear D. Trimming stripped 3 bases from V and 8 bases from J, with 9 bases between. This CDR3 region has 12 residues.

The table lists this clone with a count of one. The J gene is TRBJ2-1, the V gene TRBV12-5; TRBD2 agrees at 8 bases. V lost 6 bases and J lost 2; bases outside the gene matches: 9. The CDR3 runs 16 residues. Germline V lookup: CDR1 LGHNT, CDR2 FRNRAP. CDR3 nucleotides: TGTGCTAGTGGACCCCCGGAGCGGGGGACCTACAATGAGCAGTTCTTC. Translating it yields CASGPPERGTYNEQFF.

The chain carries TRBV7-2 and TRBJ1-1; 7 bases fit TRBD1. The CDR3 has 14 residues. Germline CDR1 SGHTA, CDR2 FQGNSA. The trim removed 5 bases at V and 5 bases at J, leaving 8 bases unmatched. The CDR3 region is CASSPRQGRTEAFF. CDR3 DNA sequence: TGTGCCAGCAGCCCACGACAGGGTCGGACTGAAGCTTTCTTT.

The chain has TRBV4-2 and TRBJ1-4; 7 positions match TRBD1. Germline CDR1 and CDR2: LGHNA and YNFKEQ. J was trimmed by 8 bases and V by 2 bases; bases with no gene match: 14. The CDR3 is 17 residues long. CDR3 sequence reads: CASSQFGLGQGEEKLFF. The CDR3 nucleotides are TGTGCCAGCAGCCAATTTGGGTTGGGGCAGGGGGAAGAAAAACTGTTTTTT.

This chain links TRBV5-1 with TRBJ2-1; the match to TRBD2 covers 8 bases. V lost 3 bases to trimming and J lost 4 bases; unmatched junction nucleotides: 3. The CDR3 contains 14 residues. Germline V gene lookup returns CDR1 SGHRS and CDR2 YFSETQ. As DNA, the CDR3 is TGCGCCAGCAGCTCCGGGACTAGTTACAATGAGCAGTTCTTC. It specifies CASSSGTSYNEQFF.

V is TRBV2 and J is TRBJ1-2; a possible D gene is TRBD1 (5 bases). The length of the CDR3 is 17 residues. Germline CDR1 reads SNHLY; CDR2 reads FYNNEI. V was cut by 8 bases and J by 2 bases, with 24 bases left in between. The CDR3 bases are TGTGCCAGCCCCATAGTGGCCCTCCAAGGGGAAAACTATGGCTACACCTTC. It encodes CASPIVALQGENYGYTF.

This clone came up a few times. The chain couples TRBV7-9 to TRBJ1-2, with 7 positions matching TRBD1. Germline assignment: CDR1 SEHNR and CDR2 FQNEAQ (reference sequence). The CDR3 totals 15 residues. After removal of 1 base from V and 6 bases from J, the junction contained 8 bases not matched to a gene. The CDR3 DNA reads TGTGCCAGCAGCTTAGATCTGGACAGGTCGGATGGCTACACCTTC. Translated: CASSLDLDRSDGYTF. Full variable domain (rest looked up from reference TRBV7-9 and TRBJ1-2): DTGVSQNPRHKITKRGQNVTFRCDPISEHNRLYWYRQTLGQGPEFLTYFQNEAQLEKSRLLSDRFSAERPKGSFSTLEIQRTEQGDSAMYLCASSLDLDRSDGYTFGSGTRLTVV.

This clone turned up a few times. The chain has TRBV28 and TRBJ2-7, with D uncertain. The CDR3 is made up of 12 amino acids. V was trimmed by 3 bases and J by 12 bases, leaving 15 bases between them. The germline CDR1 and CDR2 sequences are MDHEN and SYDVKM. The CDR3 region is CASSFSGSSGYF. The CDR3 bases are TGTGCCAGCAGTTTTTCCGGCAGTTCGGGGTACTTC.

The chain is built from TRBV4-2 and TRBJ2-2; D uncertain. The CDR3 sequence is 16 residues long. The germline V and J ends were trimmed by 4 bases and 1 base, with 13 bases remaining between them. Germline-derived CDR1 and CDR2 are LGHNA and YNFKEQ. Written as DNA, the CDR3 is TGTGCCAGCAGCCCAACAAAGGCAGGGAACACCGGGGAGCTGTTTTTT. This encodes CASSPTKAGNTGELFF.

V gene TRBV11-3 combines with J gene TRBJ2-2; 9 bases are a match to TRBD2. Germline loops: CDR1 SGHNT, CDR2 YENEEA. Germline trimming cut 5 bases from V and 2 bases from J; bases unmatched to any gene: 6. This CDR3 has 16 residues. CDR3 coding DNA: TGTGCCAGCAGCCGTAGCGGGGGCTACAACACCGGGGAGCTGTTTTTT. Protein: CASSRSGGYNTGELFF.

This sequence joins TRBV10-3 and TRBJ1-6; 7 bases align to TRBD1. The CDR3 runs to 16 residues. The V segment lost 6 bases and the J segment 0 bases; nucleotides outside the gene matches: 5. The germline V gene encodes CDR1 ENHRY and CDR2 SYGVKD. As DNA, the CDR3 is TGTGCCATCAGAGGACAGGAAAGCTCCTATAATTCACCCCTCCACTTT. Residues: CAIRGQESSYNSPLHF.

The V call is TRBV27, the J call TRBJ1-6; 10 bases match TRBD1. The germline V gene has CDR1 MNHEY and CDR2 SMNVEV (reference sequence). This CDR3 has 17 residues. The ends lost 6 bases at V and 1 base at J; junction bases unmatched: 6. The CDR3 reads CASRMTGGLSYNSPLHF. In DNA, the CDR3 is TGTGCCAGCAGAATGACAGGGGGCCTGTCCTATAATTCACCCCTCCACTTT.

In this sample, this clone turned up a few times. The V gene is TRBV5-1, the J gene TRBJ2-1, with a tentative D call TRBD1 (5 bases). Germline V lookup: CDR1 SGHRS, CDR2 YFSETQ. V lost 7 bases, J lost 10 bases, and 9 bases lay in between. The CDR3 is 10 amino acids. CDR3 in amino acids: CASQGTEQFF. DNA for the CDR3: TGCGCCAGCCAGGGCACCGAGCAGTTCTTC.

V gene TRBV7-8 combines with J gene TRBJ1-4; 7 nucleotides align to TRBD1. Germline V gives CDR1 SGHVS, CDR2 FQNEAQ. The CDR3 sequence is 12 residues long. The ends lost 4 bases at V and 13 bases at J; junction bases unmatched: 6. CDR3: CASSSGGRRLFF. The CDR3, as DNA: TGTGCCAGCAGCTCAGGGGGGCGGAGACTGTTTTTT.

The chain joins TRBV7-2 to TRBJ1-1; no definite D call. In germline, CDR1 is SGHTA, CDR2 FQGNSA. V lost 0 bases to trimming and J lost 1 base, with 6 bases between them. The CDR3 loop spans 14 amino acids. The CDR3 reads CASSLAPGNTEAFF. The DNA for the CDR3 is TGTGCCAGCAGCTTAGCGCCGGGGAACACTGAAGCTTTCTTT.

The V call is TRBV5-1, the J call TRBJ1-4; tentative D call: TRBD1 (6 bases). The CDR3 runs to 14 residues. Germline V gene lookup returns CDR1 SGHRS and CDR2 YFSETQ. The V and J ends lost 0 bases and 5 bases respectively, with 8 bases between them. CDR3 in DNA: TGCGCCAGCAGCTTGGGGACAGAGAATGAAAAACTGTTTTTT. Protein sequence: CASSLGTENEKLFF.

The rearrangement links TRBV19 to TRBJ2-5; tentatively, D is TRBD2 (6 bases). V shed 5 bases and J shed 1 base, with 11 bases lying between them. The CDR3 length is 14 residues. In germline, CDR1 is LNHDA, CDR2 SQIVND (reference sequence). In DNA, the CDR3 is TGTGCCAGTAGTCCGGAGGGTGCCCAAGAGACCCAGTACTTC. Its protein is CASSPEGAQETQYF.

CDR3 coding DNA: TGTGCCAGCAGCTTACTAGCGGGGGCCGTCAATGAGCAGTTCTTC. Its protein product is CASSLLAGAVNEQFF. V is TRBV7-2 and J is TRBJ2-1, with TRBD2 matching over 10 bases. The CDR3 runs 15 residues. The ends lost 2 bases at V and 6 bases at J; junction bases unmatched: 4. Germline CDR1 is SGHTA and CDR2 is FQGNSA.

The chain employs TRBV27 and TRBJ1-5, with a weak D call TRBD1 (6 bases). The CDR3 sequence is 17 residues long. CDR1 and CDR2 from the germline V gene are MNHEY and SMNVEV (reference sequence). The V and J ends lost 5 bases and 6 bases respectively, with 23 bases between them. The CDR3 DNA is TGTGCCAGCAGTCTGGGGGGGGGCAGGGGAAGGGGTCAGCCCCAGCATTTT. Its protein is CASSLGGGRGRGQPQHF.

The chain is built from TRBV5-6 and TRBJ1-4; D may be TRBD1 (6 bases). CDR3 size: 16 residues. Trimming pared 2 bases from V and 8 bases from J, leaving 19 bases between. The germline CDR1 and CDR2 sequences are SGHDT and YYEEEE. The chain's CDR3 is CASSFYTGRLGEKLFF. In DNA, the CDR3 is TGTGCCAGCAGCTTCTATACAGGGCGGCTTGGCGAAAAACTGTTTTTT.

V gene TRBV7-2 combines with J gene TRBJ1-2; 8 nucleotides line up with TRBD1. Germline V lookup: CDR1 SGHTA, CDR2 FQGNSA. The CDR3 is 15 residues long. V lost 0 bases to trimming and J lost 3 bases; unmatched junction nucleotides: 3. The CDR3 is CASSLASDRDYGYTF. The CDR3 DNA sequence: TGTGCCAGCAGCTTAGCCTCGGACAGGGACTATGGCTACACCTTC.

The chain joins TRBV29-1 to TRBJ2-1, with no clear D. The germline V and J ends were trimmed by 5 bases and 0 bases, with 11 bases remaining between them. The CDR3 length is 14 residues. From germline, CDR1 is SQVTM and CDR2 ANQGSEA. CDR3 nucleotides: TGCAGCGTTCCCTCCTGGAGCTCCTACAATGAGCAGTTCTTC. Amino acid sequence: CSVPSWSSYNEQFF.

The DNA of the CDR3 is TGCAGCGTTGAGGGACAGGGAAACGAGCAGTACTTC. Its translation: CSVEGQGNEQYF. This rearrangement joins TRBV29-1 to TRBJ2-7; 9 nucleotides line up with TRBD1. Unmatched junction bases numbered 2, after V lost 3 bases and J lost 5 bases. Germline V gene data show CDR1 as SQVTM and CDR2 as ANQGSEA. CDR3 size: 12 residues.

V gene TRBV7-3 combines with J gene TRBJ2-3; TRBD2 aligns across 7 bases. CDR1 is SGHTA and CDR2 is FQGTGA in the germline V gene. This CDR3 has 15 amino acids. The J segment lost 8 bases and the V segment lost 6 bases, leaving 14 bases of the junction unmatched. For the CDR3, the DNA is TGTGCCAGCAGTTTAGGGAGCGGGGCCCACGGTACGCAGTATTTT. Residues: CASSLGSGAHGTQYF.

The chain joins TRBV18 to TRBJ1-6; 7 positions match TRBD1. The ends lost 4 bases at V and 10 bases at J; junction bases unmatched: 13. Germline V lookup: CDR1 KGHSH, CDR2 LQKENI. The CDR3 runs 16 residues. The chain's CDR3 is CASSLTQGEARSPLHF. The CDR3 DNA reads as TGTGCCAGCTCACTTACCCAGGGGGAGGCAAGGTCACCCCTCCACTTT.